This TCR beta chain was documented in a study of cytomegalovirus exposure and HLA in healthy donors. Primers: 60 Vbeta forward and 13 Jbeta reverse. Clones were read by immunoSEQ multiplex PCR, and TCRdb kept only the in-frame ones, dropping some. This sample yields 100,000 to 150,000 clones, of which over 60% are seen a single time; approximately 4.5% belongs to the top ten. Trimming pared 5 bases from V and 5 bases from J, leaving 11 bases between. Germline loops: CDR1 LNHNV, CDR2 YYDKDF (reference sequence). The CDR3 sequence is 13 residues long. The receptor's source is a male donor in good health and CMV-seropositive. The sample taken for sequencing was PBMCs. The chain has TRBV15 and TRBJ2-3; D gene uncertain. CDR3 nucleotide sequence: TGTGCCACCAGCCTACGTCCGGGAGATACGCAGTATTTT. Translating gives CATSLRPGDTQYF.